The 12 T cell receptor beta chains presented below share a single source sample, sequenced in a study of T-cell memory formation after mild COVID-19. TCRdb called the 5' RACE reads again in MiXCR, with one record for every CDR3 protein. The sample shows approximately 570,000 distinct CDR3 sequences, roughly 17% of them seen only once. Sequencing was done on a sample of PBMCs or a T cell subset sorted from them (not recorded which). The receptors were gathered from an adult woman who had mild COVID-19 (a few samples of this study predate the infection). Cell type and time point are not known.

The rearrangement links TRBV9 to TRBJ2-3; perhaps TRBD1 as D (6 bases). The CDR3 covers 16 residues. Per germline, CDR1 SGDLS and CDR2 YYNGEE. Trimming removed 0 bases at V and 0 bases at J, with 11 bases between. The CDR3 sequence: CASSVAAGVSTDTQYF. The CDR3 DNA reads TGTGCCAGCAGCGTAGCTGCAGGGGTTAGCACAGATACGCAGTATTTT. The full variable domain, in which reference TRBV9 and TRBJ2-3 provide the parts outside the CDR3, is DSGVTQTPKHLITATGQRVTLRCSPRSGDLSVYWYQQSLDQGLQFLIQYYNGEERAKGNILERFSAQQFPDLHSELNLSSLELGDSALYFCASSVAAGVSTDTQYFGPGTRLTVL.

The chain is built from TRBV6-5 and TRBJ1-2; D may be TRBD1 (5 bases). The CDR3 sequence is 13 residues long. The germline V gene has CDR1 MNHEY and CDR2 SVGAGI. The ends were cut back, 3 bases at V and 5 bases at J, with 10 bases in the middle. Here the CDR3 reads CASSYFRGYGYTF. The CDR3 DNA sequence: TGTGCCAGCAGTTATTTTAGGGGTTATGGCTACACCTTC.

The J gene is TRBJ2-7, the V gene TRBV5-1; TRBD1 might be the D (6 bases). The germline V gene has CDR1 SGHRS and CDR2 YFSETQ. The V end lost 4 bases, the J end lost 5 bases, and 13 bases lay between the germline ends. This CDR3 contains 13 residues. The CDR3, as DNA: TGCGCCAGCAGCGGTACAGGGTTCAACGAGCAGTACTTC. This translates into CASSGTGFNEQYF.

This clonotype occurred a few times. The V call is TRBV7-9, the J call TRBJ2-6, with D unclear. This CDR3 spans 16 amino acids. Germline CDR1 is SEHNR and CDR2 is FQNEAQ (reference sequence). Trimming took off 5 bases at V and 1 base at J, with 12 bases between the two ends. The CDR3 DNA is TGTGCCAGCAGCGGATCGACATCATCTGGGGCCAACGTCCTGACTTTC. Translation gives CASSGSTSSGANVLTF.

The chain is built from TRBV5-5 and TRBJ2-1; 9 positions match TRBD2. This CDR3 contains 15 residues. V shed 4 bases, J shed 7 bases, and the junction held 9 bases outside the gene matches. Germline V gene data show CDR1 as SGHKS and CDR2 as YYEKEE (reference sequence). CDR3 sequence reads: CASSTIAGERNEQFF. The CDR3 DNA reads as TGTGCCAGCAGCACCATAGCGGGAGAAAGGAATGAGCAGTTCTTC.

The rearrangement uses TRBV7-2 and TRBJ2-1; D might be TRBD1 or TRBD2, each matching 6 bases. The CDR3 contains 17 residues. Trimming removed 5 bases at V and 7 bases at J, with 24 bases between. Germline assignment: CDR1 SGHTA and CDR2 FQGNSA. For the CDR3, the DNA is TGTGCCAGCAGCACCTTCACTGGACGGGGGCTTTATAATGAGCAGTTCTTC. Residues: CASSTFTGRGLYNEQFF.

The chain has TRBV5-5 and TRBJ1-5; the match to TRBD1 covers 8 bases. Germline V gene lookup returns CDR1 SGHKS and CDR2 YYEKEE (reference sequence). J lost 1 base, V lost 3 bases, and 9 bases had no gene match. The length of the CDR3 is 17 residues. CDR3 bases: TGTGCCAGCAGCTCCTATGGACAGGGCTTGAGCAATCAGCCCCAGCATTTT. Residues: CASSSYGQGLSNQPQHF.

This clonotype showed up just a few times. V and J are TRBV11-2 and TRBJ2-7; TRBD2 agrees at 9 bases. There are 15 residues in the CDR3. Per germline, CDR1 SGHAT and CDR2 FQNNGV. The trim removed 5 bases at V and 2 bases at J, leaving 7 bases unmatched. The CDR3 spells CASSGSLAGPYEQYF. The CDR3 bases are TGTGCCAGCAGCGGGTCACTAGCGGGCCCCTACGAGCAGTACTTC.

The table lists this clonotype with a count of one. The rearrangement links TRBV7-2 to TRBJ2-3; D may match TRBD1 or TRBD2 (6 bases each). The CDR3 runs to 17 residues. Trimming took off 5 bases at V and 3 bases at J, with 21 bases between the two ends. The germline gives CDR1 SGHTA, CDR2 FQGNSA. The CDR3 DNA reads TGTGCCAGCAGCGCAGGACGGGGGCCATTTAGGACAGATACGCAGTATTTT. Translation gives CASSAGRGPFRTDTQYF.

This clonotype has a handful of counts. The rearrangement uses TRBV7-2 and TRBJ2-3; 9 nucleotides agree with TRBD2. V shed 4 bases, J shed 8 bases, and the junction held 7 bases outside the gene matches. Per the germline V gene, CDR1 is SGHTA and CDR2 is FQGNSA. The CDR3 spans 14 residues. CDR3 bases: TGTGCCAGCAGCTCTGAGCGGGGGGTCCGTACGCAGTATTTT. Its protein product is CASSSERGVRTQYF.

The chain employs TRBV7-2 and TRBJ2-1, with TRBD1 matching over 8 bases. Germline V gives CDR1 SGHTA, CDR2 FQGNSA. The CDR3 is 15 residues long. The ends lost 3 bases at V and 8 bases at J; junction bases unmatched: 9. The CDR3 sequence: CASSLSDRGTDEQFF. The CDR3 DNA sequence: TGTGCCAGCAGCTTGTCCGACAGGGGCACTGATGAGCAGTTCTTC. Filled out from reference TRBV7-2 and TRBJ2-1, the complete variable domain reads GAGVSQSPSNKVTEKGKDVELRCDPISGHTALYWYRQSLGQGLEFLIYFQGNSAPDKSGLPSDRFSAERTGGSVSTLTIQRTQQEDSAVYLCASSLSDRGTDEQFFGPGTRLTVL.

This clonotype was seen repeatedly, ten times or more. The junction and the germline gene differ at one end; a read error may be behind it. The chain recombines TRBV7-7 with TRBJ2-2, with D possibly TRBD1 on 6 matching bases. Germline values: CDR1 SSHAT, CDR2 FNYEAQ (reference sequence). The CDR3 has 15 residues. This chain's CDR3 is CASSLGQTDTGELFF. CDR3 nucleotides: TGTGCTAGCAGCTTAGGACAGACCGACACCGGGGAGCTGTTTTTT.